The T cell receptor (beta chain) described here comes from a study of neurological immune-mediated disorders. Each CDR3 protein is one row after TCRdb ran MiXCR on the 5' RACE reads. The data contain around 46,000 distinct CDR3 sequences, about 26% of them singletons. There are many counts of this clonotype. Its specificity is not known. The germline V gene encodes CDR1 SGHRS and CDR2 YFSETQ. The CDR3 loop spans 14 amino acids. Trimming took off 6 bases at V and 0 bases at J, with 12 bases between the two ends. Study-wide results and caveats: The absence of any CDR3 amino acid sequence shared by expanded clones across subjects suggests that repertoires were private in all groups.

Sequenced input: PBMCs. The rearrangement uses TRBV5-1 and TRBJ1-1; D is undetermined. The clonotype originates from a woman in her 70s in good health. CDR3 sequence reads: CASTEQSMNTEAFF. Written as DNA, the CDR3 is TGCGCCAGCACCGAACAGAGCATGAACACTGAAGCTTTCTTT.